Sequencing of this T cell receptor beta chain was carried out in a study of shared clonotypes between healthy human individuals. Study overall: Donors had three CD4 naive, three CD4 memory, two CD8 naive and one CD8 memory plate apiece. The study, taken as a whole, reports: Naive subsets generally had larger estimated richness than memory subsets.

Libraries were prepared by immunoSEQ multiplex PCR; TCRdb keeps only in-frame clonotypes and omits some of them. The sample shows over 2 million clones, around 92% of them seen only once. Remarks on this clone: Its antigen is not known.

Input material: naive CD4+ T cells from PBMCs. Subset denoted: CD45RA+ positively selected. This TCR came from a man between 18 and 35 years old in good health. Some clones in this sample may be carry-over from other donors' samples.

This chain's CDR3 is CASSSGQGRWEQYF. The CDR3 DNA is TGTGCCAGCAGCTCAGGACAGGGGCGGTGGGAGCAGTACTTC. The chain is built from TRBV7-9 and TRBJ2-7; 9 bases agree with TRBD1. Germline CDR1 is SEHNR and CDR2 is FQNEAQ (reference sequence). CDR3 size: 14 residues. With 4 bases clipped from V and 7 bases from J, the junction kept 8 bases outside the gene matches.